Below are 14 T cell receptor beta chains sequenced from a single sample in a study of control samples from healthy donors and cancer patients. The table came from immunoSEQ multiplex PCR; TCRdb's copy has only in-frame clones and leaves some out. The sample gives roughly 150,000 clones, just over 85% of which show up once; 1.5% to 2% is in the top ten. Sequencing was carried out using blood. The receptors come from a man aged 18 to 30 in good health.

The genes are TRBV28 and TRBJ2-3; the D gene could be TRBD1 or TRBD2 (5 bases each). The CDR3 contains 19 residues. The ends were cut back, 1 base at V and 0 bases at J, with 20 bases in the middle. Germline CDR1 is MDHEN and CDR2 is SYDVKM. Written as DNA, the CDR3 is TGTGCCAGCAGTTTATTAATGGGGCCAAGGGGCGGGAGCACAGATACGCAGTATTTT. Protein sequence: CASSLLMGPRGGSTDTQYF.

This chain links TRBV2 with TRBJ1-2; tentative D call: TRBD1 (5 bases). This CDR3 has 12 amino acids. Germline CDR1 is SNHLY and CDR2 is FYNNEI. V dropped 8 bases and J dropped 4 bases, with 11 bases sitting between them. The CDR3 nucleotides are TGTGCCAGCCCCCAGGGAGCCTATGGCTACACCTTC. Its protein is CASPQGAYGYTF.

V gene TRBV9 combines with J gene TRBJ2-3; 11 nucleotides match TRBD2. The CDR3 length is 17 residues. V lost 3 bases, J lost 5 bases, and 11 bases stayed unmatched. Per the germline V gene, CDR1 is SGDLS and CDR2 is YYNGEE. Here the CDR3 DNA reads TGTGCCAGCAGCGCAAATAGGACTAGCGGGTCCTTAGATACGCAGTATTTT. Amino acids: CASSANRTSGSLDTQYF.

This sequence joins TRBV15 and TRBJ2-1; possible D gene TRBD2, 5 bases. CDR3 length: 13 residues. V lost 7 bases, J lost 8 bases, and 15 bases lay in between. Per germline, CDR1 LNHNV and CDR2 YYDKDF (reference sequence). The CDR3 protein is CATTGNEGDEQFF. CDR3 sequence (DNA): TGTGCCACCACCGGAAACGAGGGCGATGAGCAGTTCTTC.

The chain employs TRBV7-2 and TRBJ1-4, with D unresolved. Trimming stripped 1 base from V and 6 bases from J, with 6 bases between. This CDR3 is 13 amino acids long. Germline V CDR1 and CDR2: SGHTA, FQGNSA. The CDR3 region is CASSLVEDEKLFF. CDR3 in DNA: TGTGCCAGCAGCTTAGTGGAGGATGAAAAACTGTTTTTT.

This rearrangement joins TRBV28 to TRBJ2-7, with D hard to call. CDR1 is MDHEN and CDR2 is SYDVKM in the germline V gene. V was cut by 2 bases and J by 6 bases, with 8 bases left in between. The CDR3 contains 12 residues. The CDR3 DNA sequence: TGTGCCAGCAGTTTACGCCGACCCGAGCAGTACTTC. Protein: CASSLRRPEQYF.

The chain joins TRBV18 to TRBJ2-7; 10 bases are a match to TRBD1. The ends lost 2 bases at V and 6 bases at J; junction bases unmatched: 4. The germline CDR1 and CDR2 sequences are KGHSH and LQKENI. The CDR3 loop spans 14 amino acids. CDR3 residues: CASSPRDRGAEQYF. CDR3 DNA sequence: TGTGCCAGCTCACCAAGGGACAGGGGTGCCGAGCAGTACTTC.

The rearrangement joins TRBV7-9 to TRBJ2-7, with 9 positions matching TRBD1. J gave up 6 bases and V 0 bases, and 3 bases lay outside the gene matches. The germline CDR1 and CDR2 sequences are SEHNR and FQNEAQ (reference sequence). The CDR3 totals 14 residues. CDR3 DNA sequence: TGTGCCAGCAGCTTAGCCGGGACAGGGTTCGAGCAGTACTTC. This codes for CASSLAGTGFEQYF.

This clone was seen once. The chain links TRBV25-1 to TRBJ2-5; D not resolved. Germline CDR1 MGHDK, CDR2 SYGVNS. The CDR3 consists of 14 residues. Trimming cost V 0 bases and J 3 bases, with 8 bases left between them. CDR3 nucleotides: TGTGCCAGCAGTGAATATAGGCAGGAAGAGACCCAGTACTTC. Amino acid sequence: CASSEYRQEETQYF.

V and J are TRBV3-1 (or the pseudogene TRBV3-2) and TRBJ2-3, with TRBD2 matching 8 bases. This CDR3 region has 17 residues. The V gene's germline CDR1 is LGHDT and CDR2 YNNKEL (reference sequence). Trimming cost V 2 bases and J 1 base; bases outside gene matches: 8. The CDR3 DNA reads as TGTGCCAGCAGCCAAAATGGTATTAGCGGGGGCACAGATACGCAGTATTTT. Protein sequence: CASSQNGISGGTDTQYF.

The rearrangement links TRBV5-8 to TRBJ2-1; the D is unclear. V lost 7 bases and J lost 2, with 4 bases in between. CDR1 is SGHTS, CDR2 YDEGEE, per germline. CDR3 size: 11 residues. CDR3 in amino acids: CASGTYNEQFF. DNA of the CDR3: TGTGCCAGCGGAACCTACAATGAGCAGTTCTTC. Full variable domain (remainder filled in from reference TRBV5-8 and TRBJ2-1): EAGVTQSPTHLIKTRGQQATLRCSPISGHTSVYWYQQALGLGLQFLLWYDEGEERNRGNFPPRFSGRQFPNYSSELNVNALELEDSALYLCASGTYNEQFFGPGTRLTVL.

The chain links TRBV5-4 to TRBJ2-7; 8 positions agree with TRBD1. The CDR3 length is 15 residues. V lost 4 bases and J lost 1; bases outside the gene matches: 7. CDR1 and CDR2 (germline): SGHNT, YYREEE (reference sequence). CDR3 sequence (DNA): TGTGCCAGCAGCCAAAGGACAGGGTCATCCTACGAGCAGTACTTC. Translated: CASSQRTGSSYEQYF.

CDR3 region: CASSQNSGGPDTQYF. The CDR3 DNA follows: TGTGCCAGCAGCCAAAATAGCGGGGGCCCTGATACGCAGTATTTT. J is TRBJ2-3 and V is TRBV9; 9 nucleotides match TRBD2. The CDR3 contains 15 residues. Losses at the gene ends were 4 bases for V and 6 bases for J; bases not matched to a gene: 9. From germline, CDR1 is SGDLS and CDR2 YYNGEE.

V is TRBV4-3 and J is TRBJ2-2, with 8 nucleotides matching TRBD1. V was clipped by 2 bases and J by 1 base; unmatched bases: 3. This CDR3 spans 16 amino acids. Germline loops: CDR1 LGHNA, CDR2 YSLEER. Here the CDR3 reads CASSQTGTGNTGELFF. The CDR3 region has the DNA TGCGCCAGCAGCCAAACCGGGACAGGGAACACCGGGGAGCTGTTTTTT.